This T cell receptor (beta chain) came from a study of PD-1 blockade in classical Hodgkin lymphoma. Worth noting for this clone: Its antigen is not known.

Clones were read by immunoSEQ multiplex PCR, and TCRdb kept only the in-frame ones, dropping some. The sample lists 25,000 to 35,000 clones, less than 85% seen once, with around 23% in the top ten. Every patient experienced relapse after autologous stem cell transplantation, and brentuximab vedotin exposure varied. V was trimmed by 1 base and J by 7 bases, leaving 16 bases between them. The V gene's germline CDR1 is SQVTM and CDR2 ANQGSEA. The CDR3 length is 14 residues. Study observations and caveats: Diversity similar to that of newly diagnosed patients was seen at baseline in complete responders. Diversity in CD4+ TCRs, unlike that measured in CD8+ TCRs, had risen significantly by C4D1.

The sequence was collected from a human donor with classical Hodgkin lymphoma. Source: peripheral blood mononuclear cells (PBMCs), taken before the second cycle of nivolumab. This chain joins TRBV29-1 and TRBJ1-1, with D tentatively TRBD1 (6 bases). CDR3 protein: CSVEAVGGGGEAFF. The CDR3 DNA sequence: TGCAGCGTTGAAGCTGTCGGGGGCGGGGGTGAAGCTTTCTTT.